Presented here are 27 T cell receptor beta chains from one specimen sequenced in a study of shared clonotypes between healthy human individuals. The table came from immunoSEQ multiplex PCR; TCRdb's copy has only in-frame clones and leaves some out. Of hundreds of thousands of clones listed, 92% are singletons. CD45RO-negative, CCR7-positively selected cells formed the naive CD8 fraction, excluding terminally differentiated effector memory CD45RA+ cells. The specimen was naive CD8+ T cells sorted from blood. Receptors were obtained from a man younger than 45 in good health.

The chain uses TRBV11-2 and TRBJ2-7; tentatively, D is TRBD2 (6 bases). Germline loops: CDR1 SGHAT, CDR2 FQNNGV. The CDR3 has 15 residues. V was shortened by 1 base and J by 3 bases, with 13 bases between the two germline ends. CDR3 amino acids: CASSLGRSGFYEQYF. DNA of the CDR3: TGTGCCAGCAGCTTAGGGCGGAGCGGGTTCTACGAGCAGTACTTC.

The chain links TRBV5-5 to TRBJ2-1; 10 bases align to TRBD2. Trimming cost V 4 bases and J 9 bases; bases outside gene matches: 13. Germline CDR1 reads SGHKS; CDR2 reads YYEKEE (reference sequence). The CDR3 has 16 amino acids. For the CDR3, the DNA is TGTGCCAGCAGCCCCCGGCTAGCGGGAGCGGAAGGTGAGCAGTTCTTC. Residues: CASSPRLAGAEGEQFF.

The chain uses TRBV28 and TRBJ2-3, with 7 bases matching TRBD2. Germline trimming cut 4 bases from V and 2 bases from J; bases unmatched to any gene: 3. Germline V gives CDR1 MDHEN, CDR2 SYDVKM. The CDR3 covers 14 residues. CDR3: CASSSLADTDTQYF. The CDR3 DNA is TGTGCCAGCAGTTCCCTAGCGGACACAGATACGCAGTATTTT. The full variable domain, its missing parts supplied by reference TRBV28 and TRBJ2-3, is DVKVTQSSRYLVKRTGEKVFLECVQDMDHENMFWYRQDPGLGLRLIYFSYDVKMKEKGDIPEGYSVSREKKERFSLILESASTNQTSMYLCASSSLADTDTQYFGPGTRLTVL.

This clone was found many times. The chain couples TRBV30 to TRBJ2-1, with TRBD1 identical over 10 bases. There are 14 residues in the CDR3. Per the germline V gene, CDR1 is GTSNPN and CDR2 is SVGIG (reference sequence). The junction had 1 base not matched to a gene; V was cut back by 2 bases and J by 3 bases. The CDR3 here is CAWSWDRGYNEQFF. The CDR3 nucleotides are TGTGCCTGGAGTTGGGACAGGGGCTACAATGAGCAGTTCTTC.

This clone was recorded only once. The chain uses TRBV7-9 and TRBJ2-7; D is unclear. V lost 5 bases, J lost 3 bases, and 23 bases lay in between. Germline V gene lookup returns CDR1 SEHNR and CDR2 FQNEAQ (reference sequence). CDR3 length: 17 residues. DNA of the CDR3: TGTGCCAGCAGCCCCCAAGCCCCAAATCCTAATTTCTACGAGCAGTACTTC. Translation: CASSPQAPNPNFYEQYF.

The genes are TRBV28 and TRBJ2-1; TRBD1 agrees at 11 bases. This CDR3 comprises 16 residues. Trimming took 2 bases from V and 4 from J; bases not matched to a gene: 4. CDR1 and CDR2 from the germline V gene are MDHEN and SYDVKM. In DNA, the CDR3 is TGTGCCAGCAGTTTAAGCGGGACAGGGGGGTACAATGAGCAGTTCTTC. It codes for CASSLSGTGGYNEQFF. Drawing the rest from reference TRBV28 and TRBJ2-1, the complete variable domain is DVKVTQSSRYLVKRTGEKVFLECVQDMDHENMFWYRQDPGLGLRLIYFSYDVKMKEKGDIPEGYSVSREKKERFSLILESASTNQTSMYLCASSLSGTGGYNEQFFGPGTRLTVL.

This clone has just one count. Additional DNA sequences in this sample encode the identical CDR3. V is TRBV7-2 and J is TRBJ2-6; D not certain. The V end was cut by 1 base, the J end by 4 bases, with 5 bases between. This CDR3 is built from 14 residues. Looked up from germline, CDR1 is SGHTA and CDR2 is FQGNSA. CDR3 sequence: CASSLVVGANVLTF. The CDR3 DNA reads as TGTGCCAGCAGCTTAGTGGTGGGGGCCAACGTCCTGACTTTC.

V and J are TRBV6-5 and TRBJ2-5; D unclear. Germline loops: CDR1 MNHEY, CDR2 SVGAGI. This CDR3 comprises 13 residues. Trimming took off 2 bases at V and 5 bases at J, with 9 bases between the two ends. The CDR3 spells CASSYGSAETQYF. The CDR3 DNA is TGTGCCAGCAGTTACGGTTCTGCTGAGACCCAGTACTTC.

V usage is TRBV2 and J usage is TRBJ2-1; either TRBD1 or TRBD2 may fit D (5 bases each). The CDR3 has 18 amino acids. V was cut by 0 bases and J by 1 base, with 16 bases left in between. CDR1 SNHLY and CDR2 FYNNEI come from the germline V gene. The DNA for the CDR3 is TGTGCCAGCAGTGAAGCGTTATCCGGGACGTCGTCCTACAATGAGCAGTTCTTC. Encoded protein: CASSEALSGTSSYNEQFF.

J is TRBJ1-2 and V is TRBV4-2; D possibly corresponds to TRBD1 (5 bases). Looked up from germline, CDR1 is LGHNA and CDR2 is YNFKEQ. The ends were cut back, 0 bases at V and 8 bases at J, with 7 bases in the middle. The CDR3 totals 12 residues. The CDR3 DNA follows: TGTGCCAGCAGCCAAGAGGGGGGAGGCTACACCTTC. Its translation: CASSQEGGGYTF.

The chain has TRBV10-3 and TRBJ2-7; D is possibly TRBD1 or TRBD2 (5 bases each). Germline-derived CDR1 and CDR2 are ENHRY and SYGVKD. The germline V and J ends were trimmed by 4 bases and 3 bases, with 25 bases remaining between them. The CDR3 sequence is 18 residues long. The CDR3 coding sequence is TGTGCCATCAGTGGCCAGAGAAGAGGGGTGGGACCAGGCTACGAGCAGTACTTC. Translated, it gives CAISGQRRGVGPGYEQYF.

In DNA, the CDR3 is TGTGCCATCAGTGGTCGAACGGTCGGGGAGCTGTTTTTT. This translates into CAISGRTVGELFF. The V gene is TRBV10-3, the J gene TRBJ2-2, with D unresolved. Germline-derived CDR1 and CDR2 are ENHRY and SYGVKD. The V and J ends lost 4 bases and 7 bases respectively, with 10 bases between them. The CDR3 is made up of 13 amino acids.

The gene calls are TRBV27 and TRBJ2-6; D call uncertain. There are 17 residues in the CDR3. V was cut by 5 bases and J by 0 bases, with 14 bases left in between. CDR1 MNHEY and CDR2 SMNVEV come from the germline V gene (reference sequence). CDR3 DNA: TGTGCCAGCAGTGTCTCTTCTTCGGTCTCTGGGGCCAACGTCCTGACTTTC. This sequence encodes CASSVSSSVSGANVLTF.

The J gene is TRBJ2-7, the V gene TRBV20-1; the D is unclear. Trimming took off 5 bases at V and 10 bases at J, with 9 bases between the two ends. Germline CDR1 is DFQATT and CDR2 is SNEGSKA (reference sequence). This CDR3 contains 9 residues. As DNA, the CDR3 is TGCAGTGCTGGACGTCCCCAGTACTTC. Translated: CSAGRPQYF.

The CDR3 sequence is CASSSLDSGLAGNQPQHF. The CDR3 bases are TGTGCCAGCAGCTCCCTCGATTCGGGGCTTGCGGGCAATCAGCCCCAGCATTTT. This chain joins TRBV28 and TRBJ1-5; TRBD1 is a possible D gene (5 bases). Looked up from germline, CDR1 is MDHEN and CDR2 is SYDVKM. Trimming took off 6 bases at V and 2 bases at J, with 23 bases between the two ends. The length of the CDR3 is 18 residues.

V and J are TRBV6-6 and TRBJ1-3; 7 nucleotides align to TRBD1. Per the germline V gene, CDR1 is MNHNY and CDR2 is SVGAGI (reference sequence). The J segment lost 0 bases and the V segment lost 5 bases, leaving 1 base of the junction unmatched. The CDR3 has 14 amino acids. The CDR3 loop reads CASSDRDSGNTIYF. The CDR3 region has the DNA TGTGCCAGCAGTGACAGGGACTCTGGAAACACCATATATTTT.

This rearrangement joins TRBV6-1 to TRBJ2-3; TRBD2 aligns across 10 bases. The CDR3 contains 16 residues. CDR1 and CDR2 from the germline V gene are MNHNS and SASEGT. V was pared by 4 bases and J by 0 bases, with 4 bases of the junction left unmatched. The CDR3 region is CASSARLAGSTDTQYF. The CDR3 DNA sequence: TGTGCCAGCAGTGCCCGACTAGCGGGTAGCACAGATACGCAGTATTTT.

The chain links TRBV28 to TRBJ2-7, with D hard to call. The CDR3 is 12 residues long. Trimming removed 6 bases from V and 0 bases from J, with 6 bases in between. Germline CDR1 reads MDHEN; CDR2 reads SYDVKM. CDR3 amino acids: CASRHSSYEQYF. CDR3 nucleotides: TGTGCCAGCAGGCACAGCTCCTACGAGCAGTACTTC.

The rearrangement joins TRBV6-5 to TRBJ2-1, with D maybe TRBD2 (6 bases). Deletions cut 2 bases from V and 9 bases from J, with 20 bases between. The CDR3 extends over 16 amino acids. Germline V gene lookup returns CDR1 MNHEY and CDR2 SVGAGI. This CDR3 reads CASSYPPGLSGGEQFF. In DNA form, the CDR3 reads TGTGCCAGCAGTTACCCACCGGGTCTCTCCGGGGGTGAGCAGTTCTTC.

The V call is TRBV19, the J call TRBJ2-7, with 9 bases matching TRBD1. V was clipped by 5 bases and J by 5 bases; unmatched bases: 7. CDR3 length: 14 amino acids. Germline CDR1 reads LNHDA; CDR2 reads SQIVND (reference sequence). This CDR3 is CASSVRDRDHEQYF. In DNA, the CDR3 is TGTGCCAGTAGTGTCCGGGACAGGGACCACGAGCAGTACTTC.

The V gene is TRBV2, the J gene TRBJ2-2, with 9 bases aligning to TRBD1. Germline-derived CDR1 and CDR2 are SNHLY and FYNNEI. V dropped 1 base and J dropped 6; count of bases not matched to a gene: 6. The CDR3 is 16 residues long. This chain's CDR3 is CASSEDDRGSAGELFF. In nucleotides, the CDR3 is TGTGCCAGCAGTGAAGACGACAGGGGGTCGGCCGGGGAGCTGTTTTTT.

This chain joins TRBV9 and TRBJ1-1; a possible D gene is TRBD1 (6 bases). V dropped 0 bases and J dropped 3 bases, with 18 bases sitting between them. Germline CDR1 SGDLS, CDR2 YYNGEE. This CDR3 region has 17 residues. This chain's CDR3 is CASSVGVDVAGDTEAFF. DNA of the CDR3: TGTGCCAGCAGCGTAGGGGTCGACGTGGCAGGGGACACTGAAGCTTTCTTT.

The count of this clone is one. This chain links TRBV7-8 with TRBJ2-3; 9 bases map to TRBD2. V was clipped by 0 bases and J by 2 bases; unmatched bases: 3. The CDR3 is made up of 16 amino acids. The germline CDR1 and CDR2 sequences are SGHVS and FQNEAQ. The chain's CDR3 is CASSLAAGGPTDTQYF. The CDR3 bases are TGTGCCAGCAGCTTAGCAGCGGGAGGCCCCACAGATACGCAGTATTTT.

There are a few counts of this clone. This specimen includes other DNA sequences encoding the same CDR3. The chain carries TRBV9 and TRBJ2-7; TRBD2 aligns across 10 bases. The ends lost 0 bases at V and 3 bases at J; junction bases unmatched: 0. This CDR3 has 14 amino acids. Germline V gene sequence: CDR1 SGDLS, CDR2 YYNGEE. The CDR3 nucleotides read TGTGCCAGCAGCGTAGGGACTAGCGGCTACGAGCAGTACTTC. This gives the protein CASSVGTSGYEQYF.

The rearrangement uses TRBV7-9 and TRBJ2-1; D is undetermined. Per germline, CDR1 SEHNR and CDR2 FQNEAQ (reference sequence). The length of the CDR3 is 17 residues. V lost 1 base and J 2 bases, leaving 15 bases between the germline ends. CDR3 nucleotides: TGTGCCAGCAGCTTAGTACGATCAGACCTTACCTACAATGAGCAGTTCTTC. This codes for CASSLVRSDLTYNEQFF.

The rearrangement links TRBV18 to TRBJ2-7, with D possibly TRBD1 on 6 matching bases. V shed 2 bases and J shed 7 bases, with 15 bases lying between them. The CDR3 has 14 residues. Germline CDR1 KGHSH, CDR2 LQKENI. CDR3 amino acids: CASSPGTGRREQYF. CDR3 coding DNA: TGTGCCAGCTCACCAGGAACAGGGCGGAGGGAGCAGTACTTC.

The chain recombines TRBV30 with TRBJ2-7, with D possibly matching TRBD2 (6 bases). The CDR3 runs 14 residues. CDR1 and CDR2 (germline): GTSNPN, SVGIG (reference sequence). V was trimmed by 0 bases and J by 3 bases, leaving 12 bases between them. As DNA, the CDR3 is TGTGCCTGGAGTGTACGTGGAGGGGTCTACGAGCAGTACTTC. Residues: CAWSVRGGVYEQYF. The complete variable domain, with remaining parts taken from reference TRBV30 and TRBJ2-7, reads SQTIHQWPATLVQPVGSPLSLECTVEGTSNPNLYWYRQAAGRGLQLLFYSVGIGQISSEVPQNLSASRPQDRQFILSSKKLLLSDSGFYLCAWSVRGGVYEQYFGPGTRLTVT.